Following are 30 T cell receptor beta chains from one sample sequenced in a study of CD8 T cells in ankylosing spondylitis. TCRdb re-analysed the 5' RACE reads in MiXCR, keeping a single row per CDR3 protein. Here the sample spans about 250,000 distinct CDR3 sequences, around 32% being singletons. Material for sequencing was blood, either unsorted or a sorted T cell fraction (not recorded which). These receptors all stem from a male donor with ankylosing spondylitis or in good health (not recorded which).

The gene calls are TRBV29-1 and TRBJ1-1; D is undetermined. Germline CDR1 and CDR2: SQVTM and ANQGSEA. This CDR3 spans 11 amino acids. Trimming shortened V by 1 base and J by 10 bases, and 10 bases separated the two germline ends. The CDR3 is CSVEGSVVAFF. The CDR3 nucleotides read TGCAGCGTTGAAGGGTCGGTCGTAGCTTTCTTT.

The table lists this clonotype with a few counts. This rearrangement joins TRBV10-3 to TRBJ2-1; D gene unclear. The CDR3 has 15 residues. Germline V CDR1 and CDR2: ENHRY, SYGVKD. Trimming shortened V by 6 bases and J by 8 bases, and 20 bases separated the two germline ends. The CDR3 is CAIRPGSSPKDEQFF. CDR3 sequence (DNA): TGTGCCATCAGGCCCGGGTCCTCCCCCAAGGATGAGCAGTTCTTC.

The V call is TRBV28, the J call TRBJ2-1, with D perhaps being TRBD1 or TRBD2 (5 bases each). The V gene lost 2 bases and the J gene lost 10 bases, with 9 bases spanning the gap. The CDR3 is 12 residues long. The V gene's germline CDR1 is MDHEN and CDR2 SYDVKM. The CDR3 sequence is CASSLGDPEQFF. The DNA of the CDR3 is TGTGCCAGCAGTTTAGGGGACCCGGAGCAGTTCTTC.

This sequence joins TRBV5-1 and TRBJ2-3; TRBD2 might be the D (6 bases). Germline values: CDR1 SGHRS, CDR2 YFSETQ. The germline V and J ends were trimmed by 6 bases and 7 bases, with 21 bases remaining between them. The length of the CDR3 is 15 residues. CDR3 residues: CASTVDSGSSNTQYF. CDR3 DNA sequence: TGCGCCAGCACGGTAGATAGCGGCTCTTCGAATACGCAGTATTTT. The full variable domain, its missing parts supplied by reference TRBV5-1 and TRBJ2-3, is KAGVTQTPRYLIKTRGQQVTLSCSPISGHRSVSWYQQTPGQGLQFLFEYFSETQRNKGNFPGRFSGRQFSNSRSEMNVSTLELGDSALYLCASTVDSGSSNTQYFGPGTRLTVL.

This clonotype was detected only a few times. The gene calls are TRBV11-2 and TRBJ2-1, with 12 bases lining up with TRBD2. From germline, CDR1 is SGHAT and CDR2 FQNNGV. J gave up 3 bases and V 5 bases, and 5 bases lay outside the gene matches. This CDR3 is built from 16 residues. In nucleotides, the CDR3 is TGTGCCAGCAGCCCTCGGACTAGCGGGGACTACAATGAGCAGTTCTTC. It specifies CASSPRTSGDYNEQFF.

Many counts were recorded for this clonotype. The chain is built from TRBV29-1 and TRBJ2-5; a possible D gene is TRBD2 (5 bases). This CDR3 is built from 16 residues. CDR1 SQVTM and CDR2 ANQGSEA come from the germline V gene. The germline V and J ends were trimmed by 3 bases and 5 bases, with 22 bases remaining between them. The CDR3 coding sequence is TGCAGCGTTGACCAGCAGCAGTATGGGTCTAGCGAGACCCAGTACTTC. The encoded protein is CSVDQQQYGSSETQYF. Full variable domain (rest looked up from reference TRBV29-1 and TRBJ2-5): SAVISQKPSRDICQRGTSLTIQCQVDSQVTMMFWYRQQPGQSLTLIATANQGSEATYESGFVIDKFPISRPNLTFSTLTVSNMSPEDSSIYLCSVDQQQYGSSETQYFGPGTRLLVL.

This clonotype was detected a few times. This chain links TRBV5-1 with TRBJ2-7; perhaps D is TRBD1 or TRBD2 (5 bases each). This CDR3 region has 14 residues. The germline gives CDR1 SGHRS, CDR2 YFSETQ. V lost 4 bases to trimming and J lost 4 bases, with 15 bases between them. CDR3 sequence (DNA): TGCGCCAGCAGCCCTGGGACCACGGGGTACGAGCAGTACTTC. Translating gives CASSPGTTGYEQYF.

This clonotype was recorded a few times. The chain recombines TRBV20-1 with TRBJ2-5; 9 nucleotides match TRBD2. The CDR3 has 13 amino acids. V dropped 7 bases and J dropped 5; count of bases not matched to a gene: 8. From germline, CDR1 is DFQATT and CDR2 SNEGSKA (reference sequence). CDR3 coding DNA: TGCAGTGACCTGCGGGGGGGCCTGGAGACCCAGTACTTC. This encodes CSDLRGGLETQYF.

This chain uses TRBV20-1 with TRBJ1-5, with 9 bases that match TRBD1. The germline gives CDR1 DFQATT, CDR2 SNEGSKA (reference sequence). V was pared by 6 bases and J by 7 bases, with 16 bases of the junction left unmatched. CDR3 length equals 16 residues. The CDR3 sequence is CSAQKPGQGWEQPQHF. For the CDR3, the DNA is TGCAGTGCCCAAAAACCGGGACAGGGATGGGAACAGCCCCAGCATTTT.

CDR3 nucleotides: TGCAGTGCTAGCCCTCGGGGCTCCGGGCTTCCCCAGTACTTC. The encoded protein is CSASPRGSGLPQYF. The J gene is TRBJ2-5, the V gene TRBV20-1; D might be TRBD1 or TRBD2, each matching 5 bases. The CDR3 runs 14 residues. Trimming left V 3 bases short and J 9 bases short, with 20 bases between. CDR1 is DFQATT and CDR2 is SNEGSKA in the germline V gene (reference sequence).

This clonotype was seen many times. The chain combines TRBV20-1 with TRBJ2-1; tentatively, D is TRBD1 (5 bases). V was shortened by 2 bases and J by 6 bases, with 11 bases between the two germline ends. CDR1 DFQATT and CDR2 SNEGSKA come from the germline V gene (reference sequence). This CDR3 region has 13 residues. DNA for the CDR3: TGCAGTGCTAGAAAGGGGTTCGGCAATGAGCAGTTCTTC. It specifies CSARKGFGNEQFF.

This clonotype was detected only a few times. This sequence joins TRBV10-3 and TRBJ2-7; TRBD1 matches at 9 bases. Trimming cost V 6 bases and J 5 bases; bases outside gene matches: 2. This CDR3 contains 12 residues. Per the germline V gene, CDR1 is ENHRY and CDR2 is SYGVKD. The DNA for the CDR3 is TGTGCCATCAGCGGGACAGGGAACGAGCAGTACTTC. It encodes CAISGTGNEQYF.

The sample holds many counts of this clonotype. The chain joins TRBV20-1 to TRBJ2-1; TRBD1 matches at 10 bases. The CDR3 is 14 amino acids. Germline trimming cut 5 bases from V and 1 base from J; bases unmatched to any gene: 2. Germline CDR1 reads DFQATT; CDR2 reads SNEGSKA (reference sequence). The CDR3 bases are TGCAGTGCTCGGGACAGGGGTTCCTACAATGAGCAGTTCTTC. Its translation is CSARDRGSYNEQFF.

This clonotype showed up many times. The V gene is TRBV6-1, the J gene TRBJ2-7; D may be TRBD1 or TRBD2 (5 bases each). V was pared by 6 bases and J by 6 bases, with 15 bases between. The CDR3 has 13 residues. Germline CDR1 reads MNHNS; CDR2 reads SASEGT. This CDR3 reads CASRRDPGSEQYF. CDR3 sequence (DNA): TGTGCCAGCAGGAGGGACCCGGGGTCCGAGCAGTACTTC.

This clonotype was seen a handful of times. V and J are TRBV29-1 and TRBJ2-1, with D possibly being TRBD1 or TRBD2 (6 bases each). The length of the CDR3 is 15 residues. The germline CDR1 and CDR2 sequences are SQVTM and ANQGSEA. The germline V and J ends were trimmed by 4 bases and 3 bases, with 16 bases remaining between them. CDR3 amino acids: CSVVGLGGLYNEQFF. CDR3 coding DNA: TGCAGCGTTGTGGGTCTGGGGGGCCTCTACAATGAGCAGTTCTTC.

This clonotype was detected only a few times. Written as DNA, the CDR3 is TGTGCCAGCAGTGACCCGGGGACGTCACCCCTCCACTTT. This codes for CASSDPGTSPLHF. The gene calls are TRBV25-1 and TRBJ1-6; D may be TRBD1 (5 bases). The V gene lost 3 bases and the J gene lost 10 bases, with 10 bases spanning the gap. This CDR3 spans 13 amino acids. Germline values: CDR1 MGHDK, CDR2 SYGVNS.

This chain joins TRBV5-1 and TRBJ2-3, with D perhaps given as TRBD1 or TRBD2 (6 bases each). This CDR3 comprises 14 residues. The germline gives CDR1 SGHRS, CDR2 YFSETQ. Trimming took 0 bases from V and 6 from J, leaving 11 bases between them. CDR3 DNA: TGCGCCAGCAGCTTGGAAATAGGGGGGGATACGCAGTATTTT. Residues: CASSLEIGGDTQYF.

This clonotype was recorded a few times. The V call is TRBV5-8, the J call TRBJ2-5; 8 bases map to TRBD1. V lost 3 bases and J lost 1; bases outside the gene matches: 5. The CDR3 totals 15 residues. Germline CDR1 and CDR2: SGHTS and YDEGEE. The CDR3 DNA is TGTGCCAGCAGCTCGGGGGACAGGTCCCAAGAGACCCAGTACTTC. It translates to CASSSGDRSQETQYF.

V gene TRBV29-1 combines with J gene TRBJ2-1, with TRBD2 as a possible D gene (7 bases). The germline CDR1 and CDR2 sequences are SQVTM and ANQGSEA. CDR3 length: 14 residues. Trimming removed 4 bases at V and 7 bases at J, with 17 bases between. The CDR3 coding sequence is TGCAGCGTTGTCGTCGGGGGGCCGGGGAATGAGCAGTTCTTC. Amino acid sequence: CSVVVGGPGNEQFF.

V and J are TRBV6-1 and TRBJ1-6; perhaps TRBD1 as D (5 bases). Trimming pared 5 bases from V and 10 bases from J, leaving 21 bases between. The V gene's germline CDR1 is MNHNS and CDR2 SASEGT. The CDR3 loop spans 16 amino acids. The CDR3 DNA reads as TGTGCCAGCAGTCCGGCGGGACGGTGGCTGGGGTCACCCCTCCACTTT. Translating gives CASSPAGRWLGSPLHF.

The chain employs TRBV15 and TRBJ2-3; a weak D match, TRBD2 (5 bases). The CDR3 is 17 amino acids. Germline CDR1 is LNHNV and CDR2 is YYDKDF (reference sequence). Trimming removed 1 base from V and 1 base from J, with 15 bases in between. CDR3 residues: CATSRARKWRGTDTQYF. In DNA form, the CDR3 reads TGTGCCACCAGCAGAGCCAGGAAATGGCGGGGCACAGATACGCAGTATTTT.

The chain joins TRBV28 to TRBJ2-7; the D is unclear. The germline CDR1 and CDR2 sequences are MDHEN and SYDVKM. Trimming removed 5 bases at V and 1 base at J, with 9 bases between. The CDR3 is 13 residues long. CDR3 region: CASSPQWSYEQYF. The CDR3, as DNA: TGTGCCAGCAGTCCACAGTGGTCCTACGAGCAGTACTTC.

The table lists this clonotype with a count of one. The chain carries TRBV12-3 or TRBV12-4 and TRBJ2-5, with D hard to call. Trimming pared 3 bases from V and 0 bases from J, leaving 5 bases between. This CDR3 is built from 13 residues. The CDR3: CASSFPYQETQYF. CDR3 bases: TGTGCCAGCAGTTTTCCGTACCAAGAGACCCAGTACTTC.

This clonotype was seen only a few times. This chain uses TRBV20-1 with TRBJ2-3; D unclear. The CDR3 runs 15 residues. The V gene's germline CDR1 is DFQATT and CDR2 SNEGSKA (reference sequence). With 3 bases removed from V and 3 bases from J, the gap between germline ends came to 16 bases. The CDR3 protein is CSASPRAYGTDTQYF. CDR3 DNA: TGCAGTGCTAGCCCCCGGGCCTATGGGACAGATACGCAGTATTTT.

The rearrangement joins TRBV3-2 to TRBJ2-3; TRBD2, the D gene given by the table, was not confirmed from the DNA. TRBV3-2 is recorded as a pseudogene. This CDR3 is 15 amino acids long. This CDR3 is CATSPASGGTDTQYF. Here the CDR3 DNA reads TGTGCCACCTCCCCCGCGAGCGGAGGCACAGATACGCAGTATTTT.

This clonotype was detected a few times. The V and J genes are TRBV20-1 and TRBJ2-5, with TRBD1 matching 7 bases. Germline lookup yields CDR1 DFQATT and CDR2 SNEGSKA (reference sequence). The CDR3 has 15 residues. V lost 0 bases to trimming and J lost 4 bases; unmatched junction nucleotides: 8. The CDR3 loop is CSARDGTVGGETQYF. The CDR3 DNA reads as TGCAGTGCTAGAGACGGGACAGTCGGTGGAGAGACCCAGTACTTC.

Only a few counts were recorded for this clonotype. This rearrangement joins TRBV29-1 to TRBJ2-5; D is uncertain. V lost 4 bases, J lost 1 base, and 7 bases lay in between. CDR1 is SQVTM, CDR2 ANQGSEA, per germline. The CDR3 is 12 residues long. This CDR3 reads CSVGRIQETQYF. CDR3 coding DNA: TGCAGCGTTGGGCGGATCCAAGAGACCCAGTACTTC.

The chain combines TRBV15 with TRBJ2-3, with D perhaps given as TRBD1 or TRBD2 (5 bases each). Germline values: CDR1 LNHNV, CDR2 YYDKDF (reference sequence). This CDR3 comprises 14 residues. Between the trimmed V and J ends, which lost 5 bases and 4 bases, there was a span of 13 bases. CDR3 sequence reads: CATSPPGRPDTQYF. The CDR3 DNA reads as TGTGCCACCAGCCCCCCGGGGCGTCCAGATACGCAGTATTTT. The variable domain in full, with the rest retrieved from reference TRBV15 and TRBJ2-3, is DAMVIQNPRYQVTQFGKPVTLSCSQTLNHNVMYWYQQKSSQAPKLLFHYYDKDFNNEADTPDNFQSRRPNTSFCFLDIRSPGLGDTAMYLCATSPPGRPDTQYFGPGTRLTVL.

The chain has TRBV5-1 and TRBJ2-2; 9 bases match TRBD1. Per the germline V gene, CDR1 is SGHRS and CDR2 is YFSETQ. After removal of 3 bases from V and 3 bases from J, the junction contained 9 bases not matched to a gene. This CDR3 comprises 17 residues. CDR3 protein: CASSWPKTGGDTGELFF. In DNA form, the CDR3 reads TGCGCCAGCAGCTGGCCTAAGACAGGGGGGGACACCGGGGAGCTGTTTTTT.

In its sample, this clonotype was seen a few times. This chain links TRBV20-1 with TRBJ1-2, with D perhaps matching TRBD1 (6 bases). Germline V gene lookup returns CDR1 DFQATT and CDR2 SNEGSKA (reference sequence). Trimming pared 0 bases from V and 0 bases from J, leaving 11 bases between. The CDR3 length is 15 residues. The CDR3 here is CSARDGGAPNYGYTF. The CDR3 DNA is TGCAGTGCTAGAGATGGGGGCGCCCCTAACTATGGCTACACCTTC.